What follows are 29 T cell receptor beta chains derived from one specimen sequenced in a study of T cell repertoires in cytomegalovirus infection. TCRdb reprocessed the reads with MiXCR, giving one entry per CDR3 protein. The sample gives approximately 990,000 distinct CDR3 sequences, approximately 31% of which show up once; 11% to 15% is in the top ten. Their target antigens are unknown. This specimen consisted of cultured CD8+ T cells from PBMCs, obtained from culture after CMV antigen stimulation. Receptor source: a human donor in good health (CMV status not recorded). Some clones in this sample may be carry-over from other donors' samples.

V usage is TRBV19 and J usage is TRBJ2-3; 11 bases map to TRBD2. Trimming at V came to 8 bases and at J to 6 bases, leaving 10 bases not matched to a gene. Germline-derived CDR1 and CDR2 are LNHDA and SQIVND (reference sequence). The CDR3 extends over 15 amino acids. The DNA for the CDR3 is TGTGCCAGTTCCGCTAGCGGGGGGCCGGTGGATACGCAGTATTTT. It is translated as CASSASGGPVDTQYF.

The chain has TRBV12-3 or TRBV12-4 and TRBJ2-5; tentative D call: TRBD2 (5 bases). The CDR3 is made up of 14 amino acids. V gave up 6 bases and J gave up 5 bases, with 16 bases separating them. CDR3 residues: CASSRISGGETQYF. For the CDR3, the DNA is TGTGCCAGCAGCCGAATCTCAGGCGGGGAGACCCAGTACTTC.

The chain couples TRBV7-6 to TRBJ2-3; D is perhaps TRBD1 or TRBD2 (6 bases each). CDR1 SGHVS and CDR2 FNYEAQ come from the germline V gene. Trimming removed 5 bases from V and 5 bases from J, with 17 bases in between. This CDR3 is 15 amino acids long. The CDR3 here is CASSPSWGAEDTQYF. Written as DNA, the CDR3 is TGTGCCAGCAGCCCTAGTTGGGGGGCGGAAGATACGCAGTATTTT.

A few counts support this clonotype. A read error may account for a junction end that differs from germline. The rearrangement links TRBV7-7 to TRBJ2-1, with D perhaps given as TRBD1 or TRBD2 (5 bases each). Germline V gene lookup returns CDR1 SSHAT and CDR2 FNYEAQ (reference sequence). This CDR3 comprises 16 residues. The CDR3, as DNA: TGTGCTAGCAGCTTAGGGGACGACACCGGATACAATGAGCAGTTCTTC. Residues: CASSLGDDTGYNEQFF. The full variable domain, in which reference TRBV7-7 and TRBJ2-1 provide the parts outside the CDR3, is GAGVSQSPRYKVTKRGQDVTLRCDPISSHATLYWYQQALGQGPEFLTYFNYEAQPDKSGLPSDRFSAERPEGSISTLTIQRTEQRDSAMYRCASSLGDDTGYNEQFFGPGTRLTVL.

For the CDR3, the DNA is TGCAGTGCTAAACCGGTGCAGGGAAAGAGCACTGAAGCTTTCTTT. As protein: CSAKPVQGKSTEAFF. The chain links TRBV20-1 to TRBJ1-1; TRBD1 might be the D (5 bases). The CDR3 is made up of 15 amino acids. V was clipped by 4 bases and J by 4 bases, with 19 bases between them. Germline V gene lookup returns CDR1 DFQATT and CDR2 SNEGSKA (reference sequence).

This clonotype was seen repeatedly, ten times or more. The chain is built from TRBV12-3 or TRBV12-4 and TRBJ1-1; D is possibly TRBD1 (6 bases). CDR3 length equals 12 residues. V gave up 6 bases and J gave up 6 bases, with 11 bases separating them. The CDR3 DNA reads as TGTGCCAGCAGCCTGAACAGGGCTGAAGCTTTCTTT. Translation gives CASSLNRAEAFF.

The chain carries TRBV7-6 and TRBJ2-5, with 7 bases matching TRBD1. Trimming took 2 bases from V and 1 from J; bases not matched to a gene: 4. This CDR3 is 15 amino acids long. Germline V gene sequence: CDR1 SGHVS, CDR2 FNYEAQ. The CDR3 region is CASSLPGQAQETQYF. CDR3 DNA sequence: TGTGCCAGCAGCTTACCTGGACAGGCCCAAGAGACCCAGTACTTC.

This chain uses TRBV19 with TRBJ1-2, with TRBD1 matching 8 bases. Germline CDR1 reads LNHDA; CDR2 reads SQIVND (reference sequence). Unmatched junction bases numbered 6, after V lost 9 bases and J lost 0 bases. The CDR3 runs 14 residues. DNA for the CDR3: TGTGCCAGCCGGACAGGGCGTCCTAACTATGGCTACACCTTC. It yields the protein CASRTGRPNYGYTF.

This clonotype was counted between two and nine times. This sequence joins TRBV5-1 and TRBJ2-3; D is perhaps TRBD2 (5 bases). This CDR3 has 18 amino acids. The germline V and J ends were trimmed by 3 bases and 6 bases, with 26 bases remaining between them. Germline V lookup: CDR1 SGHRS, CDR2 YFSETQ. The CDR3 nucleotides are TGCGCCAGCAGCTGGGGATCCTCGGACTTCTCCCCGGGGGATACGCAGTATTTT. It translates to CASSWGSSDFSPGDTQYF.

This clonotype turned up a few times. J is TRBJ2-7 and V is TRBV27, with 12 bases matching TRBD1. The trim removed 6 bases at V and 6 bases at J, leaving 3 bases unmatched. Germline CDR1 reads MNHEY; CDR2 reads SMNVEV (reference sequence). The CDR3 length is 13 residues. For the CDR3, the DNA is TGTGCCAGCAGGCCGGGACAGGGGGCCGAGCAGTACTTC. Protein product: CASRPGQGAEQYF.

At least ten counts were recorded for this clonotype. The rearrangement uses TRBV12-3 or TRBV12-4 and TRBJ2-7; the D is unclear. Trimming removed 4 bases at V and 7 bases at J, with 11 bases between. The CDR3 spans 12 residues. CDR3 coding DNA: TGTGCCAGCAGTTCTACTCCCCGGGAGCAGTACTTC. It yields the protein CASSSTPREQYF.

This clonotype was counted only a few times. The J gene is TRBJ1-5, the V gene TRBV28; D gene uncertain. V was pared by 6 bases and J by 6 bases, with 9 bases between. This CDR3 contains 12 residues. Per the germline V gene, CDR1 is MDHEN and CDR2 is SYDVKM. CDR3 in amino acids: CASREGTQPQHF. As DNA, the CDR3 is TGTGCCAGCAGGGAGGGAACTCAGCCCCAGCATTTT. Looking up the rest from reference TRBV28 and TRBJ1-5 gives the full variable domain: DVKVTQSSRYLVKRTGEKVFLECVQDMDHENMFWYRQDPGLGLRLIYFSYDVKMKEKGDIPEGYSVSREKKERFSLILESASTNQTSMYLCASREGTQPQHFGDGTRLSIL.

The chain links TRBV25-1 to TRBJ1-2, with D uncertain. Trimming pared 1 base from V and 7 bases from J, leaving 10 bases between. Germline V lookup: CDR1 MGHDK, CDR2 SYGVNS. The length of the CDR3 is 13 residues. CDR3 residues: CASSEFQTGGYTF. CDR3 DNA sequence: TGTGCCAGCAGTGAATTCCAAACGGGTGGCTACACCTTC.

The V gene is TRBV20-1, the J gene TRBJ2-1; 7 bases line up with TRBD2. V gave up 0 bases and J gave up 7 bases; unmatched junction bases: 6. The CDR3 has 14 amino acids. Germline V gene sequence: CDR1 DFQATT, CDR2 SNEGSKA (reference sequence). The CDR3 loop reads CSARDQAGYNEQFF. The DNA of the CDR3 is TGCAGTGCTAGAGACCAAGCGGGGTATAATGAGCAGTTCTTC.

This clonotype was counted ten times or more. CDR3 loop: CASSEMTGGGETQYF. CDR3 nucleotide sequence: TGTGCCAGCAGTGAAATGACAGGGGGCGGGGAGACCCAGTACTTC. This chain uses TRBV6-1 with TRBJ2-5, with 10 nucleotides matching TRBD1. Germline values: CDR1 MNHNS, CDR2 SASEGT. The CDR3 totals 15 residues. Losses at the gene ends were 2 bases for V and 5 bases for J; bases not matched to a gene: 5.

This clonotype was counted only a few times. The V call is TRBV15, the J call TRBJ1-3, with D unclear. Between the trimmed V and J ends, which lost 5 bases and 0 bases, there was a span of 8 bases. The germline V gene has CDR1 LNHNV and CDR2 YYDKDF (reference sequence). This CDR3 comprises 14 residues. CDR3 bases: TGTGCCACCAGCGGGTCCAGCTCTGGAAACACCATATATTTT. Protein: CATSGSSSGNTIYF. The full variable domain, its missing parts supplied by reference TRBV15 and TRBJ1-3, is DAMVIQNPRYQVTQFGKPVTLSCSQTLNHNVMYWYQQKSSQAPKLLFHYYDKDFNNEADTPDNFQSRRPNTSFCFLDIRSPGLGDTAMYLCATSGSSSGNTIYFGEGSWLTVV.

This chain uses TRBV5-1 with TRBJ1-2, with a weak D call TRBD1 (6 bases). The CDR3 has 14 amino acids. From germline, CDR1 is SGHRS and CDR2 YFSETQ. V gave up 3 bases and J gave up 7 bases, with 16 bases separating them. The CDR3: CASSWDGSGAGYTF. As DNA, the CDR3 is TGCGCCAGCAGCTGGGACGGATCAGGGGCTGGCTACACCTTC.

V usage is TRBV29-1 and J usage is TRBJ2-1; 8 bases are a match to TRBD2. The CDR3 length is 14 residues. Germline V gene lookup returns CDR1 SQVTM and CDR2 ANQGSEA. Trimming at V came to 6 bases and at J to 4 bases, leaving 8 bases not matched to a gene. This chain's CDR3 is CSVGRSGGYNEQFF. The DNA of the CDR3 is TGCAGCGTGGGGCGGAGCGGGGGTTACAATGAGCAGTTCTTC.

This clonotype is a singleton in its sample. The chain recombines TRBV14 with TRBJ2-1; D may match TRBD1 or TRBD2 (5 bases each). CDR1 and CDR2 from the germline V gene are SGHDN and FVKESK. V lost 0 bases to trimming and J lost 4 bases, with 19 bases between them. There are 18 residues in the CDR3. CDR3: CASSQDEFSGTSYNEQFF. CDR3 DNA sequence: TGTGCCAGCAGCCAAGATGAATTTTCGGGGACGAGTTACAATGAGCAGTTCTTC.

This clonotype was counted only a few times. The chain couples TRBV6-5 to TRBJ1-2; D uncertain. The CDR3 length is 16 residues. The germline V gene encodes CDR1 MNHEY and CDR2 SVGAGI. V was pared by 0 bases and J by 2 bases, with 13 bases between. Written as DNA, the CDR3 is TGTGCCAGCAGTTACTCGCGTCTGGGAGGAAACTATGGCTACACCTTC. This encodes CASSYSRLGGNYGYTF.

This clonotype was detected ten times or more. The CDR3: CASSLVSAFRPEAFF. The CDR3 region has the DNA TGTGCCAGCAGCTTAGTCTCCGCCTTTAGACCTGAAGCTTTCTTT. V and J are TRBV7-9 and TRBJ1-1, with no clear D. The V and J ends lost 1 base and 6 bases respectively, with 15 bases between them. The CDR3 is 15 residues long. The V gene's germline CDR1 is SEHNR and CDR2 FQNEAQ (reference sequence).

This clonotype was observed a few times. V is TRBV7-2 and J is TRBJ2-3; 11 nucleotides agree with TRBD1. From germline, CDR1 is SGHTA and CDR2 FQGNSA. The trim removed 0 bases at V and 2 bases at J, leaving 10 bases unmatched. The CDR3 totals 19 residues. This CDR3 is CASSLAGDRGTIFTDTQYF. CDR3 bases: TGTGCCAGCAGCTTAGCGGGGGACAGGGGGACAATTTTCACAGATACGCAGTATTTT.

The chain employs TRBV4-1 and TRBJ2-1; 14 bases line up with TRBD2. The CDR3 covers 18 residues. V shed 3 bases and J 8 bases; nucleotides not matched to a gene: 12. Per germline, CDR1 MGHRA and CDR2 YSYEKL. CDR3 sequence (DNA): TGCGCCAGCAGCCAGACACCCCGGACTAGCGGGGGGCTGGATGAGCAGTTCTTC. Its translation is CASSQTPRTSGGLDEQFF.

The rearrangement uses TRBV18 and TRBJ2-7, with D maybe TRBD1 (6 bases). The CDR3 loop spans 16 amino acids. V was cut by 2 bases and J by 7 bases, with 21 bases left in between. Per germline, CDR1 KGHSH and CDR2 LQKENI. The CDR3 reads CASSPRRLGTLWEQYF. The CDR3 DNA is TGTGCCAGCTCACCAAGGAGGTTGGGGACACTATGGGAGCAGTACTTC. The entire variable domain, with the rest obtained from reference TRBV18 and TRBJ2-7, is as follows: NAGVMQNPRHLVRRRGQEARLRCSPMKGHSHVYWYRQLPEEGLKFMVYLQKENIIDESGMPKERFSAEFPKEGPSILRIQQVVRGDSAAYFCASSPRRLGTLWEQYFGPGTRLTVT.

This clonotype was picked up many times. This sequence joins TRBV19 and TRBJ2-7; D unclear. The CDR3 loop spans 13 amino acids. V gave up 3 bases and J gave up 3 bases, with 9 bases separating them. Germline CDR1 reads LNHDA; CDR2 reads SQIVND (reference sequence). The CDR3 loop is CASSINGGYEQYF. DNA of the CDR3: TGTGCCAGTAGTATTAACGGTGGCTACGAGCAGTACTTC. Together with reference TRBV19 and TRBJ2-7, the CDR3 gives the full variable domain: DGGITQSPKYLFRKEGQNVTLSCEQNLNHDAMYWYRQDPGQGLRLIYYSQIVNDFQKGDIAEGYSVSREKKESFPLTVTSAQKNPTAFYLCASSINGGYEQYFGPGTRLTVT.

The chain combines TRBV4-1 with TRBJ2-7, with D perhaps matching TRBD1 (5 bases). Per the germline V gene, CDR1 is MGHRA and CDR2 is YSYEKL. Trimming removed 0 bases from V and 5 bases from J, with 14 bases in between. There are 15 residues in the CDR3. In DNA form, the CDR3 reads TGCGCCAGCAGCCAAGATTATGCAGGGTGGGACGAGCAGTACGTC. Its protein product is CASSQDYAGWDEQYV.

This clonotype was detected a few times. The V and J genes are TRBV12-3 or TRBV12-4 and TRBJ2-1; 13 bases are shared with TRBD2. This CDR3 is built from 18 residues. V gave up 3 bases and J gave up 2 bases; unmatched junction bases: 7. The CDR3 is CASSFRLAGGYAYNEQFF. DNA for the CDR3: TGTGCCAGCAGTTTCAGACTAGCGGGGGGATATGCCTACAATGAGCAGTTCTTC.

This clonotype occurred a few times. The V call is TRBV7-8, the J call TRBJ2-5; D assignment may be TRBD1 or TRBD2 (6 bases each). The CDR3 extends over 15 amino acids. The V and J ends lost 6 bases and 3 bases respectively, with 17 bases between them. Per germline, CDR1 SGHVS and CDR2 FQNEAQ. The CDR3 loop reads CASRFSRRGEETQYF. The CDR3 nucleotides read TGTGCCAGCAGGTTTAGTCGGAGGGGGGAAGAGACCCAGTACTTC.

The chain is built from TRBV20-1 and TRBJ2-7; 7 positions match TRBD2. The CDR3 contains 15 residues. Losses at the gene ends were 4 bases for V and 9 bases for J; bases not matched to a gene: 18. Germline V gives CDR1 DFQATT, CDR2 SNEGSKA (reference sequence). In DNA form, the CDR3 reads TGCAGTGCTAAGGCACTCCGTGAGACTAGCCCTGGGCAGTACTTC. Encoded protein: CSAKALRETSPGQYF.